This T cell receptor beta chain originates from a study of lymphopenia after photon versus proton radiotherapy. Broader study findings: Under photons, naive T cells and diversity fell while effector/memory populations rose.

The table came from immunoSEQ multiplex PCR; TCRdb's copy has only in-frame clones and leaves some out. The profile covers 20,000 to 30,000 clones, with 84% appearing a single time and about a quarter taken by the ten largest. CDR1 MRHNA and CDR2 SNTAGT come from the germline V gene. There are 14 residues in the CDR3. Trimming pared 4 bases from V and 6 bases from J, leaving 16 bases between. Comment on this clone: The antigen is not known.

The V call is TRBV6-4, the J call TRBJ2-7, with D perhaps matching TRBD1 (6 bases). This sequence originates from a man aged 40-55 years with gastric cancer. The material was peripheral blood, obtained from a patient treated with photon-based radiotherapy. The CDR3 sequence is CASSGQAGVGEQYF. The CDR3, as DNA: TGTGCCAGCAGTGGACAGGCCGGGGTGGGCGAGCAGTACTTC.